This TCR beta chain was obtained from a study of OX40 agonist ivuxolimab in advanced cancers. The overall study: The patients' treatment was ivuxolimab, an agonistic anti-OX40 (CD134) antibody. Findings and limits, study-wide: Averaging showed that CD8+ T cells had more expanded clones than CD4+ did. Clonal expansion by week 6 occurred in CD4+ and CD8+ blood T cells (at 0.1 to 3.0 mg/kg).

As regards this clone: No antigen is known for it.

The repertoire was sequenced with immunoSEQ multiplex PCR; TCRdb's copy has only in-frame clones and lacks some. The sample contains around 60,000 clones, under 90% of which appear only once. The trim removed 6 bases at V and 6 bases at J, leaving 10 bases unmatched. The germline gives CDR1 MGHDK, CDR2 SYGVNS. CDR3 length equals 15 residues. Source: CD4+ or CD8+ T cells sorted from blood, taken in a trial of the OX40 agonist ivuxolimab. The chain recombines TRBV25-1 with TRBJ2-3; 9 nucleotides line up with TRBD2. The TCR sequence derives from an adult with an advanced solid tumor such as melanoma, head and neck, liver or kidney cancer. The DNA of the CDR3 is TGTGCCAGCAGACAACAAAGCGGGAGGTCGGATACGCAGTATTTT. It codes for CASRQQSGRSDTQYF.